This T cell receptor beta chain was sequenced for a study of beta chain features in type 1 diabetes. Study observations and caveats: There was a moderate but significant shortening of TCRB CDR3s in all four CD4+ subsets of Type 1 diabetes patients.

CDR1 is SEHNR, CDR2 FQNEAQ, per germline (reference sequence). The CDR3 runs 13 residues. Expressed TCRB transcripts were sequenced after all isolated RNA was converted to cDNA. Sequencing was performed with immunoSEQ multiplex PCR; in TCRdb, only in-frame clones are kept and a portion is missing. The sample lists some 110,000 clones, 16% occurring once. Sorting with CD45RO/CCR7/CD25/CD127/CD95/CD27 yielded naive, central memory, regulatory and stem-like memory CD4+ cells. As to this clone: Its antigen is undetermined. Germline is not matched at one junction end, which may reflect a read error.

This TCR was sampled from a man younger than 40 with type 1 diabetes. The J gene is TRBJ2-1, the V gene TRBV7-9; 7 bases are shared with TRBD2. Sequenced input: central memory CD4+ T cells from blood. The CDR3 loop is CASSLADTTEQFF. Written as DNA, the CDR3 is TGTGCCAGCAGCCTAGCGGATACTACAGAGCAGTTCTTC.